Listed below are T cell receptor beta chains from one sample, sequenced in a study of blood T cell repertoires in COVID-19. The repertoire was sequenced with immunoSEQ multiplex PCR; TCRdb's copy has only in-frame clones and lacks some. The data contain 350,000 or so clones, 80% to 90% of them singletons. Sequenced: peripheral blood. These receptors were collected from a man between 25 and 39 years old with active or convalescent COVID-19. CDR3s include the opening cysteine and the closing phenylalanine or tryptophan. A D gene is named only where the DNA matches it firmly. Some rows mark clone size as missing; the rest say once, few, many or name a class of expanded clone.

V	J	D	size	CDR3	DNA
TRBV2	TRBJ1-1	-	-	CASSLQGRDTEAFF	TGTGCCAGCAGTTTACAGGGTAGGGACACTGAAGCTTTCTTT
TRBV2	TRBJ2-7	-	-	CASSETRDKSSYEQYF	TGTGCCAGCAGTGAGACCCGGGACAAGAGCTCCTACGAGCAGTACTTC
TRBV27	TRBJ2-7	-	-	CASSSSAGLYEQYF	-
TRBV4-1	TRBJ1-4	-	-	CASSQLPSGIEKLFF	TGCGCCAGCAGCCAATTGCCGAGCGGGATTGAAAAACTGTTTTTT
TRBV7-2	TRBJ1-2	TRBD1	once	CASSQDRTYGYTF	TGTGCCAGCAGCCAGGACAGGACTTATGGCTACACCTTC
TRBV5-4	TRBJ1-2	-	-	CASSPGGRVYGYTF	TGTGCCAGCAGCCCCGGAGGTCGGGTCTATGGCTACACCTTC
TRBV7-9	TRBJ1-5	TRBD1	-	CASSPLTGQGAGGNQPQHF	TGTGCCAGCAGCCCCCTAACGGGACAGGGGGCTGGGGGCAATCAGCCCCAGCATTTT
TRBV19	TRBJ2-7	TRBD1	once	CASSFDRGRHGKYF	TGTGCCAGTAGTTTTGACAGGGGGCGCCACGGGAAGTACTTC
TRBV19	TRBJ1-4	-	-	CASTHTGDEKLFF	TGTGCCAGTACCCATACGGGAGACGAAAAACTGTTTTTT
TRBV11-3	TRBJ1-1	-	-	CASSSQLATEANTEAFF	TGTGCCAGCAGCTCACAGCTGGCAACGGAAGCCAACACTGAAGCTTTCTTT
TRBV19	TRBJ2-5	-	-	CASSSLGDTAETQYF	TGTGCCAGTAGTTCCCTGGGGGACACGGCGGAGACCCAGTACTTC
TRBV4-2	TRBJ2-2	TRBD2	-	CASSRSLAGGTGELFF	TGTGCCAGCAGCCGATCTTTAGCGGGAGGGACCGGGGAGCTGTTTTTT
TRBV3-1/TRBV3-2	TRBJ2-1	TRBD2	-	CASSDRLAGGNEQFF	TGTGCCAGCAGCGACCGTTTAGCGGGGGGGAATGAGCAGTTCTTC
TRBV6-5	TRBJ2-1	TRBD1	few	CASRLRDRGYNEQFF	TGTGCCAGCAGACTCCGGGACAGGGGGTACAATGAGCAGTTCTTC
TRBV24-1	TRBJ2-7	TRBD1	-	CATGAGQGVDEQYF	TGTGCCACCGGTGCTGGACAGGGGGTCGACGAGCAGTACTTC
TRBV11-2	TRBJ2-1	-	-	CASSLGAGLRDEQFF	TGTGCCAGCAGCTTAGGGGCAGGGTTAAGGGATGAGCAGTTCTTC